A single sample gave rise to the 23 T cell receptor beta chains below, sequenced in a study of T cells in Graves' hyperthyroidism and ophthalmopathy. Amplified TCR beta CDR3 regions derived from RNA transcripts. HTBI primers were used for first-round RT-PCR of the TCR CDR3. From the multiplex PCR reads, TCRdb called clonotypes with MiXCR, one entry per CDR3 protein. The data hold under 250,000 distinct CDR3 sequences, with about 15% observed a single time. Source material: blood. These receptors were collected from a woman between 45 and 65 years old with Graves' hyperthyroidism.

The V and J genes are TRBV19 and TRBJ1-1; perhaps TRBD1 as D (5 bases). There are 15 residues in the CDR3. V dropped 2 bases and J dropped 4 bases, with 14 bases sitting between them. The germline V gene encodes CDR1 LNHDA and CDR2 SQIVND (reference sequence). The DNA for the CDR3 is TGTGCCAGTAGTATATCCACCGGGACTCCCACTGAAGCTTTCTTT. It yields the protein CASSISTGTPTEAFF. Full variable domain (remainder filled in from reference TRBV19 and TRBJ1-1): DGGITQSPKYLFRKEGQNVTLSCEQNLNHDAMYWYRQDPGQGLRLIYYSQIVNDFQKGDIAEGYSVSREKKESFPLTVTSAQKNPTAFYLCASSISTGTPTEAFFGQGTRLTVV.

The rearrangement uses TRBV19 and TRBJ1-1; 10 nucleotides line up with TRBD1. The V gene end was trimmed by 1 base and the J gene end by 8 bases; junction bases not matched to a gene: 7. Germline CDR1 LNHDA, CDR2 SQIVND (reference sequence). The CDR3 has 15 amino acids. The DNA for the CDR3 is TGTGCCAGTAGTATAGGGCCTGACAGGGGGCTGGAAGCTTTCTTT. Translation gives CASSIGPDRGLEAFF.

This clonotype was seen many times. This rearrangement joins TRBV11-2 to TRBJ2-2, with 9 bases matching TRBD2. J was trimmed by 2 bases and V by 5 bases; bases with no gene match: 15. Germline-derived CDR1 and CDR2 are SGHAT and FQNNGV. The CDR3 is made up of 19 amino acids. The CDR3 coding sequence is TGTGCCAGCAGCCAACTTTCCGGGACTAGCCGTACCAACACCGGGGAGCTGTTTTTT. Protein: CASSQLSGTSRTNTGELFF.

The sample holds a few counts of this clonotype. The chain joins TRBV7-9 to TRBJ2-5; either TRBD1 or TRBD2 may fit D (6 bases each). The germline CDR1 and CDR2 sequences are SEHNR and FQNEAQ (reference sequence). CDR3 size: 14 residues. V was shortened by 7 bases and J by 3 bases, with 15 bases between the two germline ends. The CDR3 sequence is CASTTRGAEETQYF. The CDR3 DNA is TGTGCCAGCACCACGAGGGGGGCAGAAGAGACCCAGTACTTC.

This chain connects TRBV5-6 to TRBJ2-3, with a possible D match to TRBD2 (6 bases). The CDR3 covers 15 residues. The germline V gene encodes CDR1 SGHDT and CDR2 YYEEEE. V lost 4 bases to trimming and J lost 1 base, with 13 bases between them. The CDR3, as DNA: TGTGCCAGCAGCCCGCCGTCTAGCGGCACAGATACGCAGTATTTT. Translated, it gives CASSPPSSGTDTQYF.

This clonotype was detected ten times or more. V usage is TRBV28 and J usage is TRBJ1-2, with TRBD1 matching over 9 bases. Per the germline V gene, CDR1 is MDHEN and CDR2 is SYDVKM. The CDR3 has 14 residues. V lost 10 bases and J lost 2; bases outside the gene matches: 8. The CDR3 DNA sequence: TGTGCCACGGGACAGGGTATTCTGAACTATGGCTACACCTTC. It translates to CATGQGILNYGYTF.

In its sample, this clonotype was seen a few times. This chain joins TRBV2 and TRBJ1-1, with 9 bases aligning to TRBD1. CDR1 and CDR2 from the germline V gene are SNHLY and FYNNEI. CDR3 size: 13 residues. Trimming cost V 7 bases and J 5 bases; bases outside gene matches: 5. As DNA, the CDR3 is TGTGCCAGCATGAGGACAGGGGAAACTGAAGCTTTCTTT. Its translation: CASMRTGETEAFF.

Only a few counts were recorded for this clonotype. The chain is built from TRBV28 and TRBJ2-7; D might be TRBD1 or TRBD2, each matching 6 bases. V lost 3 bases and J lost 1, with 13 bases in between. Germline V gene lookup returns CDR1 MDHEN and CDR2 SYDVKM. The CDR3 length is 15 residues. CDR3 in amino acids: CASSFGGQRSYEQYF. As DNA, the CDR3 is TGTGCCAGCAGTTTCGGGGGACAAAGATCCTACGAGCAGTACTTC.

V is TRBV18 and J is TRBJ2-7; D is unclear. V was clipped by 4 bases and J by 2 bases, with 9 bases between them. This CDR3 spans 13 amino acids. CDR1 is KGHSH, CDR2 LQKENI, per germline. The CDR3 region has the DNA TGTGCCAGCTCACAAGATGCTACCTACGAGCAGTACTTC. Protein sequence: CASSQDATYEQYF.

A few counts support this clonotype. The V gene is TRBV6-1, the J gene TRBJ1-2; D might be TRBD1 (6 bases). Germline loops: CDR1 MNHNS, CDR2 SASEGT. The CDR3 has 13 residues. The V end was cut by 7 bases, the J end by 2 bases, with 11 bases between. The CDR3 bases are TGTGCCAGCACCGGGACATCGAACTATGGCTACACCTTC. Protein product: CASTGTSNYGYTF.

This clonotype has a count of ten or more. The CDR3 here is CASSSPGQLLYGYTF. CDR3 sequence (DNA): TGTGCCAGCAGTTCCCCCGGGCAGCTCCTCTATGGCTACACCTTC. This chain connects TRBV27 to TRBJ1-2; the D is unclear. The CDR3 runs to 15 residues. Looked up from germline, CDR1 is MNHEY and CDR2 is SMNVEV (reference sequence). The V end lost 4 bases, the J end lost 4 bases, and 16 bases lay between the germline ends.

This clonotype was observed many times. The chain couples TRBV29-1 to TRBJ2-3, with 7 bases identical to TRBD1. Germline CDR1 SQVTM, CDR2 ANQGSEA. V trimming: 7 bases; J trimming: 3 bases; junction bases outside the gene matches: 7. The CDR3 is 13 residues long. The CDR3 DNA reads TGCAGCGCTACCGGGACAGCTACAGATACGCAGTATTTT. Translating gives CSATGTATDTQYF.

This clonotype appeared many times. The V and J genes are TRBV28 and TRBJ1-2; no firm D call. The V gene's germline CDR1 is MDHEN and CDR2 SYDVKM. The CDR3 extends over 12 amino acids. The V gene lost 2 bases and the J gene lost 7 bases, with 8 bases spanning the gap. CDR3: CASSLEVRGYTF. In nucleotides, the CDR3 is TGTGCCAGCAGTTTAGAGGTTCGTGGCTACACCTTC.

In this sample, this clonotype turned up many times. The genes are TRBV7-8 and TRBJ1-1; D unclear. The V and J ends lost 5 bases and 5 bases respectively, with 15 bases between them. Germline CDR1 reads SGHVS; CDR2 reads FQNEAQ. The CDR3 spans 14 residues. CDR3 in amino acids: CASSPRQLRTEAFF. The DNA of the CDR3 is TGTGCCAGCAGCCCGCGGCAGTTGAGGACTGAAGCTTTCTTT.

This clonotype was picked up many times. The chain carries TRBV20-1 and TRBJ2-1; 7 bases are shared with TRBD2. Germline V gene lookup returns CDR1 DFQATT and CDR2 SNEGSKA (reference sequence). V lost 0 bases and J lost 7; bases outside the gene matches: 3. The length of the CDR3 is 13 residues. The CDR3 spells CSARDALANEQFF. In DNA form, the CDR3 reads TGCAGTGCTAGAGATGCACTAGCGAATGAGCAGTTCTTC.

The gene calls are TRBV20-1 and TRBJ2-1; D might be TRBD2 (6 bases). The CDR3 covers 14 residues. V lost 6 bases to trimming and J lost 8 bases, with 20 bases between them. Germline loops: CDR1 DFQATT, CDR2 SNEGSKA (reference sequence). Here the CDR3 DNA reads TGCAGTGCCTGGGACTTGAAACTTAGGTATGAGCAGTTCTTC. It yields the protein CSAWDLKLRYEQFF.

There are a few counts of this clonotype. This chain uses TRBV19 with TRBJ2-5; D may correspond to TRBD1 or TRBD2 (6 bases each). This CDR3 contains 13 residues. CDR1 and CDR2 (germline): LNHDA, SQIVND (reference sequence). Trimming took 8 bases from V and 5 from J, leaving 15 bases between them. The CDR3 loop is CASSQRGRETQYF. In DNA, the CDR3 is TGTGCCAGTTCCCAGAGGGGGAGGGAGACCCAGTACTTC.

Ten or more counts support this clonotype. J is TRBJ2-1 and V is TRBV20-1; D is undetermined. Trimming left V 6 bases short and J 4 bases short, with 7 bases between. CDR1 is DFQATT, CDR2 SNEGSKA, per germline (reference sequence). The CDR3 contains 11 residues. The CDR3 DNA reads TGCAGTGCCCCGGCGTACAATGAGCAGTTCTTC. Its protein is CSAPAYNEQFF.

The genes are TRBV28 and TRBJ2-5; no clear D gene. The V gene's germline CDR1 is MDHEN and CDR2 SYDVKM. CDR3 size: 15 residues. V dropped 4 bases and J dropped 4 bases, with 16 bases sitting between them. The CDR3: CASSSTYTPSETQYF. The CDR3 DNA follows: TGTGCCAGCAGTTCCACATATACCCCCTCAGAGACCCAGTACTTC.

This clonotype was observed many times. Written as DNA, the CDR3 is TGCAGTGCCCCGGCCCGGGACAGGGAGAGGGGTAGCAATCAGCCCCAGCATTTT. Translation gives CSAPARDRERGSNQPQHF. V is TRBV20-1 and J is TRBJ1-5; TRBD1 matches 9 bases. Germline V gene lookup returns CDR1 DFQATT and CDR2 SNEGSKA (reference sequence). Germline trimming cut 6 bases from V and 0 bases from J; bases unmatched to any gene: 15. The CDR3 covers 18 residues.

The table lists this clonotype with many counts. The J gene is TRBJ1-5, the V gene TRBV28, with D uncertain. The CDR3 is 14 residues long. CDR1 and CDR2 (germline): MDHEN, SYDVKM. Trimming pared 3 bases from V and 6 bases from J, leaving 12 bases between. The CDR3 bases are TGTGCCAGCAGTTTTCCGCAGGCAGGTCAGCCCCAGCATTTT. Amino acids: CASSFPQAGQPQHF.

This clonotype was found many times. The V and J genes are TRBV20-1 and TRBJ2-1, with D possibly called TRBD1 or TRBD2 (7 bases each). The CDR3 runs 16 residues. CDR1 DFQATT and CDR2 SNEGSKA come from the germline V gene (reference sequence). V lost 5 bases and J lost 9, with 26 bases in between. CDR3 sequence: CSASPDREGIRSEQFF. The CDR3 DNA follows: TGCAGTGCTTCTCCAGACAGGGAGGGAATAAGAAGTGAGCAGTTCTTC.

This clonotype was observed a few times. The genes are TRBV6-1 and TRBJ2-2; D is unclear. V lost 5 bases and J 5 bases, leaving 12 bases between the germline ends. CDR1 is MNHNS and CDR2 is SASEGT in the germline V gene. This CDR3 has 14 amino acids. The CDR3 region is CASSSVLFTGELFF. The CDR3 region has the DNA TGTGCCAGCAGTTCGGTTCTGTTTACCGGGGAGCTGTTTTTT.